A selection of T cell receptor beta chains follows, all from one sample in a study of cytomegalovirus exposure and HLA in healthy donors. The method was immunoSEQ multiplex PCR; TCRdb's version includes in-frame clones alone and lacks a portion of them. The sample carries some 170,000 clones, under 85% recorded once. Sequenced: PBMCs. The receptors shown here come from a human donor in good health. The conserved cysteine and the conserved F or W are not part of the CDR3 here.

J: TRBJ2-1; V: TRBV5-1; CDR3: ASSPTGYNEQF
J: TRBJ1-3; V: TRBV4-2; CDR3: ASSQESNSGNTIY
J: TRBJ1-1; V: TRBV10-3; CDR3: AIRNTVTNTEAF
J: TRBJ1-3; V: TRBV5-1; CDR3: ASSLAGDRFGNTIY
J: TRBJ1-2; V: TRBV27; CDR3: ASSPSDRAGGGYT
J: TRBJ1-5; V: TRBV7-9; CDR3: ASSLGTGVQPQH
J: TRBJ2-1; V: TRBV7-2; CDR3: ASSYPGRGNEQF
J: TRBJ1-6; V: TRBV12-5; CDR3: ASGLGQGFDSPLH
J: TRBJ2-3; V: TRBV7-8; CDR3: ASSLAGASTDTQY
J: TRBJ2-7; V: TRBV10-3; CDR3: AIRLDRRPTYEQY
J: TRBJ2-6; V: TRBV19; CDR3: ASNPGGSGANVLT
J: TRBJ1-1; V: TRBV5-1; CDR3: ASSWRDRVSSAATEAF
J: TRBJ1-2; V: TRBV18; CDR3: ASSSYPGQGDGGYT
J: TRBJ1-2; V: TRBV4-3; CDR3: ASSQDGGQPNYGYT
J: TRBJ2-7; V: TRBV15; CDR3: ATSRDRESSYEQY
J: TRBJ2-5; V: TRBV30; CDR3: AWSEGLAGGSQY
J: TRBJ1-2; V: TRBV30; CDR3: AWSVELGLST
J: TRBJ1-2; V: TRBV9; CDR3: ASSVGSAGGSGGYT
J: TRBJ1-6; V: TRBV4-3; CDR3: ASSQFDGENSPLH
J: TRBJ1-1; V: TRBV12-5; CDR3: ASGLVAGNIAEAF
J: TRBJ1-4; V: TRBV6-5; CDR3: ASSYTGTGGEKLF
J: TRBJ1-1; V: TRBV7-9; CDR3: ASSDGIEAF
J: TRBJ2-2; V: TRBV6-5; CDR3: ASRKGMSGELF
J: TRBJ2-7; V: TRBV29-1; CDR3: SVGGQGAEQY
J: TRBJ1-1; V: TRBV9; CDR3: ASSAGLHNTEAF
J: TRBJ1-1; V: TRBV7-3; CDR3: ASSPRGLLTEAF
J: TRBJ1-5; V: TRBV19; CDR3: ASSIITRVSNQPQH
J: TRBJ1-2; V: TRBV29-1; CDR3: SVGQRERGYT
J: TRBJ1-6; V: TRBV27; CDR3: ASSAGTGGGPLH
J: TRBJ2-3; V: TRBV7-3; CDR3: ASSLRAGATDTQY
J: TRBJ2-4; V: TRBV4-2; CDR3: ASSQGTELAGAQY
J: TRBJ2-7; V: TRBV7-9; CDR3: ASSSRGQASSYEQY
J: TRBJ2-7; V: TRBV5-4; CDR3: ASNSLGQGYEQY
J: TRBJ2-7; V: TRBV2; CDR3: ASLPTGASYEQY
J: TRBJ1-2; V: TRBV5-5; CDR3: ASSPTNLLTGYGYT
J: TRBJ2-3; V: TRBV9; CDR3: ASSVATSGGVDTQY
J: TRBJ2-6; V: TRBV11-3; CDR3: ASSPGGLGANVLT
J: TRBJ2-4; V: TRBV10-2; CDR3: ASSAVREANIQY
J: TRBJ2-3; V: TRBV2; CDR3: ASSGQGSFGDTQY
J: TRBJ2-5; V: TRBV18; CDR3: ASSPPSSGGETQY
J: TRBJ2-3; V: TRBV6-4; CDR3: ASSDSGGPDTQY
J: TRBJ1-3; V: TRBV19; CDR3: ASRIGTGNTIY
J: TRBJ2-7; V: TRBV5-6; CDR3: ASSFGVTYEQY